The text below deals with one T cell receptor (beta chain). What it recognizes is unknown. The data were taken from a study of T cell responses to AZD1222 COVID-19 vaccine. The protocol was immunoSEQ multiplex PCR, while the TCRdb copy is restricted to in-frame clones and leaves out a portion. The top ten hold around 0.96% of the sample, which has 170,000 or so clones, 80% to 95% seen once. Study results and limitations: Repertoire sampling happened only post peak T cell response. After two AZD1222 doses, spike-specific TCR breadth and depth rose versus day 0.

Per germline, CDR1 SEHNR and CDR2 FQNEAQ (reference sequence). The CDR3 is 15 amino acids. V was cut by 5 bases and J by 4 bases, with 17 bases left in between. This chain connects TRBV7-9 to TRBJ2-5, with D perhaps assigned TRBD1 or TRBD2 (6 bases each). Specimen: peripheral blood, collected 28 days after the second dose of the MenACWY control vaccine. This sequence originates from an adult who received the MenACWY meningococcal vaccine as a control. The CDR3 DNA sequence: TGTGCCAGCAGCATAAGTAGGGGGACTTTAGAGACCCAGTACTTC. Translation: CASSISRGTLETQYF. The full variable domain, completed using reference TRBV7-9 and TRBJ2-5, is DTGVSQNPRHKITKRGQNVTFRCDPISEHNRLYWYRQTLGQGPEFLTYFQNEAQLEKSRLLSDRFSAERPKGSFSTLEIQRTEQGDSAMYLCASSISRGTLETQYFGPGTRLLVL.